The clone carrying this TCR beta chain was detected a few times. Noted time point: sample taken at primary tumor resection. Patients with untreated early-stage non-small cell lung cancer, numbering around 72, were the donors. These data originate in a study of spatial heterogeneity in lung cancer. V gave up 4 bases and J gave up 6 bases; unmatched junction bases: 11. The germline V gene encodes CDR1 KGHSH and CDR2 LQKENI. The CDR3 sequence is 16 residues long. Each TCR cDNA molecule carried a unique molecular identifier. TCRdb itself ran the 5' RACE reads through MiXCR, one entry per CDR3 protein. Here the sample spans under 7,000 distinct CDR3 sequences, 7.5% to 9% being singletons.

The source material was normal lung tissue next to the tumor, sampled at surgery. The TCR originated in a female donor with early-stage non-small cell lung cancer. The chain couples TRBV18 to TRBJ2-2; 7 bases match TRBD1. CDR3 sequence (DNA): TGTGCCAGCTCACGTCTCCGGGACAGCCAGTCCGGGGAGCTGTTTTTT. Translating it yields CASSRLRDSQSGELFF.